This is a list of T cell receptor beta chains from one sample in a study of cytomegalovirus exposure and HLA in healthy donors. Assay: immunoSEQ multiplex PCR; the TCRdb copy retains only in-frame clones and omits some. The sample includes 150,000 to 200,000 clones, approximately 81% of them seen just once. The sample consisted of PBMCs. Source of these receptors: a woman aged 25 to 39 in good health and CMV-seronegative. CDR3s leave out the opening cysteine and the closing phenylalanine or tryptophan.

v_gene	j_gene	CDR3aa
TRBV11-2	TRBJ1-2	ASSSLNQAEGANYGYT
TRBV27	TRBJ1-5	ASSPGQGPNQPQH
TRBV27	TRBJ2-3	ASSFGRGGTDTQY
TRBV5-1	TRBJ2-1	ASSSGQGNEQF
TRBV6-1	TRBJ1-1	ASRWGEASTEAF
TRBV7-2	TRBJ2-7	ASSLAQETYEQY
TRBV6-6	TRBJ2-7	ASSPVASGRLYEQY
TRBV6-5	TRBJ2-3	ASSPRGGSGDTQY
TRBV5-1	TRBJ1-1	ASSSTYDSLEAF
TRBV11-2	TRBJ2-3	ASGPGGRNTDTQY
TRBV28	TRBJ1-5	ASSLGDRGYQPQH
TRBV7-9	TRBJ1-2	ASSLTDRGLGYT
TRBV7-9	TRBJ2-1	ASSLGAGGYNEQF
TRBV4-1	TRBJ2-1	ASSQDGGSGSFNEQF
TRBV29-1	TRBJ1-4	SVAEGATNEKLF
TRBV28	TRBJ2-7	ASSSFGVSTGSEQY
TRBV4-3	TRBJ2-7	ASSYRVPEAYEQY
TRBV4-2	TRBJ2-1	ASSQPAGGVNEQF
TRBV28	TRBJ2-3	ASRISSGGRDTQY
TRBV2	TRBJ2-5	ASKGPGQGTQY
TRBV19	TRBJ1-5	ASRDPGHQPQH
TRBV18	TRBJ2-7	ASSPDRVWEQY
TRBV7-2	TRBJ2-3	ASSLGGGLAGGTDTQY
TRBV2	TRBJ1-5	ASSEARNNQPQH
TRBV10-3	TRBJ2-3	AISDSAATQY
TRBV2	TRBJ2-5	ASSQFPGQDQETQY